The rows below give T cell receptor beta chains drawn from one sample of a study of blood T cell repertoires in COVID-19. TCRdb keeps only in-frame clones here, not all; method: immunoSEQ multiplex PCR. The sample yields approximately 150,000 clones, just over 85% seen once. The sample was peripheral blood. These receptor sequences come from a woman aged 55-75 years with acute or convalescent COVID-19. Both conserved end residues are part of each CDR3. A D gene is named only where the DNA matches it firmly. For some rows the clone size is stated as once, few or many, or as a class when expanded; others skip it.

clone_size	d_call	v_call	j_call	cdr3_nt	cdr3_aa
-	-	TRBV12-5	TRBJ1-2	TGTGCTAGTGGCCGGACAGAGTATTATGGCTACACCTTC	CASGRTEYYGYTF
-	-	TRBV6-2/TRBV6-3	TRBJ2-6	TGTGCCAGCAGTCGTAGTGGCTCTGGGGCCAACGTCCTGACTTTC	CASSRSGSGANVLTF
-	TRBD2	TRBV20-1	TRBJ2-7	TGCAGTGCTAGTAAGTTGACTAGCGGGATCTACGAGCAGTACTTC	CSASKLTSGIYEQYF
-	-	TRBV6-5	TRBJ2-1	TGTGCCAGCAGCCCCCGACTGGGGGGTTACAATGAGCAGTTCTTC	CASSPRLGGYNEQFF
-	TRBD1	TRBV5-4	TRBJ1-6	TGTGCCAGCAGCTCGCCTGGGACAGGGGAGAATTCACCCCTCCACTTT	CASSSPGTGENSPLHF
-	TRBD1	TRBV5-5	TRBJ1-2	TGTGCCAGCAGCTTGGGGGACAGGGGGTATAATGGCTACACCTTC	CASSLGDRGYNGYTF
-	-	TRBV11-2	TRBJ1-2	TGTGCCAGCACCAATTTGGGCAGCGGCGGCTACACCTTC	CASTNLGSGGYTF
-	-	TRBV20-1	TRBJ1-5	TGCAGTGCTAGTCGGGCAGGGGCCAGGTCTGACCAGCCCCAGCATTTT	CSASRAGARSDQPQHF
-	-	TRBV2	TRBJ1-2	TGTGCCAGCTGGCCGGCAGGGGTGGCCTATGGCTACACCTTC	CASWPAGVAYGYTF
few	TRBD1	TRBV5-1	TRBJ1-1	TGCGCCAGCAGCTTGGGGGACAGGGGGCCACTGGGGAACACTGAAGCTTTCTTT	CASSLGDRGPLGNTEAFF
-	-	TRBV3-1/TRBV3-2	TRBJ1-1	TGTGCCAGCAGCCAAGAGAGCAGGTTGAACACTGAAGCTTTCTTT	CASSQESRLNTEAFF
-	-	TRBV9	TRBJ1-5	TGTGCCAGCAGCGTAGAGGGAGAGGATCAGCCCCAGCATTTT	CASSVEGEDQPQHF
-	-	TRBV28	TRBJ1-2	TGTGCCAGCAGTTACAGGGTTGGCTACACCTTC	CASSYRVGYTF
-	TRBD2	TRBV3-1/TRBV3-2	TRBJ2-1	TGTGCCAGCAGCCAAGGACAGCGGGGGGGCGTGAATGAGCAGTTCTTC	CASSQGQRGGVNEQFF
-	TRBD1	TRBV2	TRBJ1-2	TGTGCCAGCAGGGCCCTGGGACAGGGGAACGGCTACACCTTC	CASRALGQGNGYTF
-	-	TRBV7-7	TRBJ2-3	TGTGCTAGCAGCCCCGGTGGGGCCTCAGATACGCAGTATTTT	CASSPGGASDTQYF
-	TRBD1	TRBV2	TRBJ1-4	TGTGCCAGCAGCCCCGGGACAGAGAATGAAAAACTGTTTTTT	CASSPGTENEKLFF
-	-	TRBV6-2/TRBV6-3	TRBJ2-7	TGTGCCAGCAGTCAGCCGGGACTCCCCTACGAGCAGTACTTC	CASSQPGLPYEQYF
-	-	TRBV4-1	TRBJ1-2	TGCGCCAGCAGCCCTAGTTGGCCGTGGAAAAGTGGCTACACCTTC	CASSPSWPWKSGYTF
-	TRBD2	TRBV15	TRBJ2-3	TGTGCCACCAGCAGACGGGGCGGGGGGACCACAGATACGCAGTATTTT	CATSRRGGGTTDTQYF